This T cell receptor (beta chain) comes out of a study of control samples from healthy donors and cancer patients. The V gene lost 2 bases and the J gene lost 0 bases, with 8 bases spanning the gap. This CDR3 has 14 amino acids. Germline CDR1 is SGHDT and CDR2 is YYEEEE. The method was immunoSEQ multiplex PCR; TCRdb's version includes in-frame clones alone and lacks a portion of them. The data show 65,000 to 80,000 clones, about 90% seen once. The TCR sequence derives from a woman aged 60-70 years with head and neck cancer. Sequenced: PBMCs. The chain couples TRBV5-6 to TRBJ1-1, with no clear D. CDR3 amino acids: CASSFIKVNTEAFF. The CDR3 bases are TGTGCCAGCAGCTTCATAAAGGTGAACACTGAAGCTTTCTTT.